The next 19 T cell receptor beta chains were all read from a single sample in a study of a mutant IDH1 vaccine in newly diagnosed glioma. The data were produced by immunoSEQ multiplex PCR, yet TCRdb's version contains in-frame clones alone and is incomplete. This table holds 90,000 to 95,000 clones, roughly 85% found once. Time point indicated: baseline, week 1 (first vaccination visit). Specified treatment: pre-vaccination baseline after standard-of-care therapy. The material sequenced was PBMCs, taken from a glioma patient treated with radiotherapy, temozolomide or both. These receptors originate from a woman aged 45 to 65 with glioma.

The rearrangement links TRBV5-8 to TRBJ1-5; tentative D call: TRBD1 (5 bases). V gave up 3 bases and J gave up 7 bases, with 20 bases separating them. Looked up from germline, CDR1 is SGHTS and CDR2 is YDEGEE. The CDR3 runs 16 residues. CDR3 loop: CASSSEWGVRGQPQHF. CDR3 in DNA: TGTGCCAGCAGCTCGGAGTGGGGGGTACGAGGCCAGCCCCAGCATTTT. Variable domain in full (rest from reference TRBV5-8 and TRBJ1-5): EAGVTQSPTHLIKTRGQQATLRCSPISGHTSVYWYQQALGLGLQFLLWYDEGEERNRGNFPPRFSGRQFPNYSSELNVNALELEDSALYLCASSSEWGVRGQPQHFGDGTRLSIL.

The rearrangement joins TRBV27 to TRBJ1-1; weak D call: TRBD1 (6 bases). In germline, CDR1 is MNHEY, CDR2 SMNVEV (reference sequence). CDR3 size: 15 residues. The V end lost 0 bases, the J end lost 3 bases, and 11 bases lay between the germline ends. The CDR3 protein is CASSLSGGIDTEAFF. In DNA form, the CDR3 reads TGTGCCAGCAGTTTATCAGGGGGAATTGACACTGAAGCTTTCTTT.

The chain is built from TRBV27 and TRBJ1-2, with D uncertain. Trimming removed 5 bases at V and 6 bases at J, with 13 bases between. This CDR3 region has 13 residues. Germline assignment: CDR1 MNHEY and CDR2 SMNVEV (reference sequence). The CDR3 sequence: CASSLGPADGYTF. CDR3 nucleotide sequence: TGTGCCAGCAGTCTGGGCCCAGCGGATGGCTACACCTTC.

The chain recombines TRBV28 with TRBJ2-3, with a tentative D call TRBD2 (6 bases). CDR1 and CDR2 from the germline V gene are MDHEN and SYDVKM. With 5 bases removed from V and 8 bases from J, the gap between germline ends came to 11 bases. The CDR3 consists of 12 residues. CDR3 amino acids: CASSLPAGTQYF. The DNA for the CDR3 is TGTGCCAGCAGTCTCCCAGCGGGTACGCAGTATTTT.

Only one count was recorded for this clone. The V call is TRBV5-1, the J call TRBJ2-5; 12 nucleotides match TRBD2. The V and J ends lost 7 bases and 4 bases, in that order; junction bases with no gene match: 8. CDR3 size: 15 residues. CDR1 and CDR2 from the germline V gene are SGHRS and YFSETQ. The CDR3 DNA is TGCGCCAGCGACTTTCTAGCGGGGGGGCTAGAGACCCAGTACTTC. Encoded protein: CASDFLAGGLETQYF. The full variable domain, completed using reference TRBV5-1 and TRBJ2-5, is KAGVTQTPRYLIKTRGQQVTLSCSPISGHRSVSWYQQTPGQGLQFLFEYFSETQRNKGNFPGRFSGRQFSNSRSEMNVSTLELGDSALYLCASDFLAGGLETQYFGPGTRLLVL.

CDR3 bases: TGTGCCAGCGGGCGAACTGGGGGCTACGAGCAGTACTTC. It translates to CASGRTGGYEQYF. The rearrangement joins TRBV27 to TRBJ2-7, with D perhaps matching TRBD1 or TRBD2 (5 bases each). The CDR3 consists of 13 residues. The ends were cut back, 8 bases at V and 3 bases at J, with 14 bases in the middle. Germline-derived CDR1 and CDR2 are MNHEY and SMNVEV (reference sequence).

The V gene is TRBV19, the J gene TRBJ1-1; D gene ambiguous. CDR1 and CDR2 (germline): LNHDA, SQIVND (reference sequence). V gave up 3 bases and J gave up 0 bases, with 2 bases separating them. The CDR3 is 12 residues long. CDR3 DNA: TGTGCCAGTAGTATGCTGAACACTGAAGCTTTCTTT. Its translation is CASSMLNTEAFF.

This clone was seen just once. The chain has TRBV4-2 and TRBJ1-3; possible D gene TRBD1, 5 bases. Germline V gene lookup returns CDR1 LGHNA and CDR2 YNFKEQ. The V end lost 0 bases, the J end lost 1 base, and 13 bases lay between the germline ends. The length of the CDR3 is 17 residues. This CDR3 reads CASSQENRGSSGNTIYF. CDR3 nucleotide sequence: TGTGCCAGCAGCCAAGAGAATAGGGGAAGTTCTGGAAACACCATATATTTT.

The J gene is TRBJ1-6, the V gene TRBV7-9, with D maybe TRBD1 (5 bases). The CDR3 is 15 residues long. From germline, CDR1 is SEHNR and CDR2 FQNEAQ (reference sequence). Trimming took off 5 bases at V and 9 bases at J, with 17 bases between the two ends. CDR3 in DNA: TGTGCCAGCAGCCCAGGGTTTTCCCTAAGTTCACCCCTCCACTTT. Encoded protein: CASSPGFSLSSPLHF.

The chain uses TRBV9 and TRBJ2-1; 8 bases line up with TRBD2. This CDR3 has 14 residues. With V trimmed by 0 bases and J by 10 bases, 6 bases remained unmatched. Germline V CDR1 and CDR2: SGDLS, YYNGEE. CDR3 loop: CASSVAGGPREQFF. CDR3 in DNA: TGTGCCAGCAGCGTAGCGGGGGGGCCGAGGGAGCAGTTCTTC. Full variable domain (rest looked up from reference TRBV9 and TRBJ2-1): DSGVTQTPKHLITATGQRVTLRCSPRSGDLSVYWYQQSLDQGLQFLIQYYNGEERAKGNILERFSAQQFPDLHSELNLSSLELGDSALYFCASSVAGGPREQFFGPGTRLTVL.

A single count supports this clone. The rearrangement joins TRBV7-3 to TRBJ2-1; maybe TRBD2 (7 bases). The CDR3 is made up of 14 amino acids. V was clipped by 10 bases and J by 7 bases, with 20 bases between them. Germline lookup yields CDR1 SGHTA and CDR2 FQGTGA. CDR3: CATSRGGASNEQFF. CDR3 bases: TGTGCCACCTCGAGGGGGGGGGCAAGTAATGAGCAGTTCTTC.

The chain recombines TRBV9 with TRBJ1-4; D is unresolved. Germline V gene sequence: CDR1 SGDLS, CDR2 YYNGEE. V shed 3 bases and J shed 2 bases, with 11 bases lying between them. The CDR3 is 15 residues long. The CDR3 DNA is TGTGCCAGCAGCGCTTTTTTTGGGACTAATGAAAAACTGTTTTTT. Protein: CASSAFFGTNEKLFF. Variable domain in full (rest from reference TRBV9 and TRBJ1-4): DSGVTQTPKHLITATGQRVTLRCSPRSGDLSVYWYQQSLDQGLQFLIQYYNGEERAKGNILERFSAQQFPDLHSELNLSSLELGDSALYFCASSAFFGTNEKLFFGSGTQLSVL.

J is TRBJ2-7 and V is TRBV7-2; D gene ambiguous. Trimming pared 5 bases from V and 2 bases from J, leaving 10 bases between. This CDR3 region has 13 residues. CDR1 is SGHTA and CDR2 is FQGNSA in the germline V gene. CDR3 nucleotide sequence: TGTGCCAGCAGCCGAGCAGCTACCTACGAGCAGTACTTC. This translates into CASSRAATYEQYF.

V gene TRBV7-2 combines with J gene TRBJ2-1; TRBD2 aligns across 7 bases. Germline V gives CDR1 SGHTA, CDR2 FQGNSA. J gave up 3 bases and V 4 bases, and 3 bases lay outside the gene matches. The length of the CDR3 is 14 residues. CDR3 loop: CASSSSSGYNEQFF. In nucleotides, the CDR3 is TGTGCCAGCAGCTCGTCTAGCGGCTACAATGAGCAGTTCTTC. Looking up the rest from reference TRBV7-2 and TRBJ2-1 gives the full variable domain: GAGVSQSPSNKVTEKGKDVELRCDPISGHTALYWYRQSLGQGLEFLIYFQGNSAPDKSGLPSDRFSAERTGGSVSTLTIQRTQQEDSAVYLCASSSSSGYNEQFFGPGTRLTVL.

The chain has TRBV10-3 and TRBJ1-1, with 11 positions matching TRBD1. V shed 0 bases, J shed 4 bases, and the junction held 7 bases outside the gene matches. The V gene's germline CDR1 is ENHRY and CDR2 SYGVKD. This CDR3 region has 17 residues. CDR3 loop: CAISESSFGTGGTEAFF. CDR3 in DNA: TGTGCCATCAGTGAGTCGTCTTTTGGGACAGGGGGCACTGAAGCTTTCTTT.

The chain has TRBV7-8 and TRBJ1-1; TRBD1 aligns across 9 bases. With 5 bases clipped from V and 4 bases from J, the junction kept 14 bases outside the gene matches. This CDR3 comprises 17 residues. Germline values: CDR1 SGHVS, CDR2 FQNEAQ. CDR3 in amino acids: CASSPGRDRDVSTEAFF. DNA of the CDR3: TGTGCCAGCAGCCCCGGCCGGGACAGGGATGTCAGCACTGAAGCTTTCTTT. The whole variable domain, filled in from reference TRBV7-8 and TRBJ1-1, reads GAGVSQSPRYKVAKRGQDVALRCDPISGHVSLFWYQQALGQGPEFLTYFQNEAQLDKSGLPSDRFFAERPEGSVSTLKIQRTQQEDSAVYLCASSPGRDRDVSTEAFFGQGTRLTVV.

The V and J genes are TRBV30 and TRBJ1-1; D remains unclear. This CDR3 has 12 residues. Deletions cut 3 bases from V and 4 bases from J, with 9 bases between. The germline V gene has CDR1 GTSNPN and CDR2 SVGIG (reference sequence). The chain's CDR3 is CAWSPRFTEAFF. The DNA of the CDR3 is TGTGCCTGGAGCCCCCGATTCACTGAAGCTTTCTTT. Looking up the rest from reference TRBV30 and TRBJ1-1 gives the full variable domain: SQTIHQWPATLVQPVGSPLSLECTVEGTSNPNLYWYRQAAGRGLQLLFYSVGIGQISSEVPQNLSASRPQDRQFILSSKKLLLSDSGFYLCAWSPRFTEAFFGQGTRLTVV.

The chain couples TRBV7-9 to TRBJ1-6; D uncertain. The CDR3 length is 12 residues. Trimming left V 3 bases short and J 14 bases short, with 11 bases between. Germline CDR1 SEHNR, CDR2 FQNEAQ (reference sequence). CDR3 sequence reads: CASSFVATTLHF. The CDR3 coding sequence is TGTGCCAGCAGCTTCGTGGCGACCACCCTCCACTTT.

CDR3 nucleotides: TGTGCCAGTAGTGAGACAGGGGGCATCGGGGAGCTGTTTTTT. Translation gives CASSETGGIGELFF. The rearrangement uses TRBV19 and TRBJ2-2; 10 bases map to TRBD1. This CDR3 spans 14 amino acids. The germline V gene encodes CDR1 LNHDA and CDR2 SQIVND (reference sequence). Trimming took 5 bases from V and 7 from J; bases not matched to a gene: 4.